Listed below are T cell receptor beta chains from one sample, sequenced in a study of T-cell memory formation after mild COVID-19. Using its own MiXCR run on the 5' RACE reads, TCRdb lists one record per CDR3 protein. The table lists approximately 340,000 distinct CDR3 sequences, less than 20% of them singletons. What was sequenced was PBMCs or a T cell subset sorted from them (not recorded which). The source of these receptors is a man between 18 and 35 years old who had mild COVID-19 (a few samples of this study predate the infection). Cell type and time point are not known. Each CDR3 is given with its conserved first and last residue. D genes are given only for firm matches. Rows may omit the clone size; those that give it use once, few, many or a size class.

CDR3 protein | CDR3 DNA | J gene | V gene | clone size | D gene
CASSLDRSKDQPQHF | TGCGCCAGCAGCCTGGACAGGAGCAAAGATCAGCCCCAGCATTTT | TRBJ1-5 | TRBV5-1 | few | TRBD1
CASSLQGPNTEAFF | TGTGCCAGCAGCTTACAGGGCCCGAACACTGAAGCTTTCTTT | TRBJ1-1 | TRBV7-3 | . | .
CASSSRRDREADEQYF | TGTGCCAGCAGCAGTAGACGGGACAGGGAAGCGGACGAGCAGTACTTC | TRBJ2-7 | TRBV21-1 | . | .
CASSYGRDSQFF | TGTGCCAGCAGTTACGGGCGAGACTCACAGTTCTTC | TRBJ2-1 | TRBV6-5 | few | .
CASSYPFREQYF | TGTGCCAGCAGTTACCCCTTTAGGGAGCAGTACTTC | TRBJ2-7 | TRBV6-2/TRBV6-3 | few | .
CASSLGAGAHNEQFF | TGTGCCAGCAGCTTGGGGGCGGGGGCCCACAATGAGCAGTTCTTC | TRBJ2-1 | TRBV7-3 | few | .
CASSYSRGRGEQYF | TGTGCCAGCAGTTACTCGAGAGGGAGAGGCGAGCAGTACTTC | TRBJ2-7 | TRBV6-5 | few | .
CASSETSSSSYNEQFF | TGCGCCAGCAGCGAGACTAGCAGCAGCTCCTACAATGAGCAGTTCTTC | TRBJ2-1 | TRBV5-1 | few | TRBD2
CASSLAESEKLFF | TGTGCCAGCAGCTTAGCGGAGAGTGAAAAACTGTTTTTT | TRBJ1-4 | TRBV11-1 | . | .
CASSQGARDTEAFF | TGCGCCAGCAGCCAAGGGGCTCGGGACACTGAAGCTTTCTTT | TRBJ1-1 | TRBV4-3 | . | .
CASSVKGGSSYNEQFF | TGTGCCAGCAGTGTAAAGGGCGGGAGCTCCTACAATGAGCAGTTCTTC | TRBJ2-1 | TRBV6-6 | few | TRBD2
CASSYSGGPTYEQYF | TGTGCCAGCAGTTACTCCGGGGGGCCTACCTACGAGCAGTACTTC | TRBJ2-7 | TRBV6-5 | . | .
CASTTTTGLYQPQHF | TGTGCCAGCACCACCACGACAGGGTTGTATCAGCCCCAGCATTTT | TRBJ1-5 | TRBV6-2/TRBV6-3 | . | TRBD1
CASSLIASGGEIEQFF | TGTGCCAGCAGCTTAATTGCTAGCGGGGGGGAGATTGAGCAGTTCTTC | TRBJ2-1 | TRBV7-2 | few | TRBD2
CASSPSEGIEQYF | TGTGCCAGCAGCCCCAGTGAAGGTATCGAGCAGTACTTC | TRBJ2-7 | TRBV3-1 | . | .
CASAGGGPYNEQFF | TGTGCCAGCGCCGGGGGGGGCCCGTACAATGAGCAGTTCTTC | TRBJ2-1 | TRBV25-1 | many | TRBD2
CASSVVGTSGANVLTF | TGTGCCAGCAGCGTAGTCGGCACCTCTGGGGCCAACGTCCTGACTTTC | TRBJ2-6 | TRBV9 | . | .
CASSPGTGDSPLHF | TGCGCCAGCAGCCCCGGGACAGGGGACTCACCCCTCCACTTT | TRBJ1-6 | TRBV5-1 | . | TRBD1
CASSSPGTAGGYTF | TGTGCCAGCAGTTCCCCAGGAACAGCAGGCGGCTACACCTTC | TRBJ1-2 | TRBV27 | few | .
CASSEGWASLQYF | TGTGCCAGCAGTGAAGGCTGGGCTAGTCTGCAGTATTTT | TRBJ2-3 | TRBV25-1 | . | .
CASSQRWRQGGEEQFF | TGCGCCAGCAGCCAACGCTGGCGGCAGGGAGGGGAAGAGCAGTTCTTC | TRBJ2-1 | TRBV4-3 | many | TRBD2
CSAYDRHTEAFF | TGCAGTGCTTACGACAGGCACACTGAAGCTTTCTTT | TRBJ1-1 | TRBV20-1 | many | .
CASSLAGGVTSPLHF | TGCGCCAGCAGCCTGGCAGGGGGAGTCACATCACCCCTCCACTTT | TRBJ1-6 | TRBV4-1 | . | TRBD1
CASSQDGSHRYEQYF | TGTGCCAGCAGCCAAGACGGCTCTCACCGCTACGAGCAGTACTTC | TRBJ2-7 | TRBV4-2 | . | .
CASRSGGAGTDTQYF | TGTGCCAGCAGGTCCGGGGGGGCGGGCACAGATACGCAGTATTTT | TRBJ2-3 | TRBV27 | . | TRBD2
CASGNLQGNQPQHF | TGCGCCAGCGGAAATCTACAGGGGAATCAGCCCCAGCATTTT | TRBJ1-5 | TRBV10-2 | . | TRBD1
CSADSNRGAASTDTQYF | TGCAGTGCTGATTCTAACAGGGGAGCCGCTAGCACAGATACGCAGTATTTT | TRBJ2-3 | TRBV20-1 | . | TRBD1
CASSLEAGTHF | TGCGCCAGCAGCTTGGAGGCAGGGACCCACTTC | TRBJ2-5 | TRBV5-1 | few | .
CASSLDSGGSYNEQFF | TGTGCCAGCAGCTTAGATAGCGGGGGCTCCTACAATGAGCAGTTCTTC | TRBJ2-1 | TRBV7-3 | few | TRBD2
CATSDDRGRFANTGELFF | TGTGCCACCAGTGATGACAGGGGGCGGTTCGCGAACACCGGGGAGCTGTTTTTT | TRBJ2-2 | TRBV24-1 | . | TRBD1
CASSFGGAGGEQYF | TGTGCCAGCAGCTTTGGGGGAGCAGGAGGAGAGCAGTACTTC | TRBJ2-7 | TRBV7-6 | few | .
CSVVSRAIENIQYF | TGCAGCGTTGTATCCAGGGCGATCGAAAACATTCAGTACTTC | TRBJ2-4 | TRBV29-1 | once | .
CASISQGNTEAFF | TGTGCCAGCATCTCACAGGGGAACACTGAAGCTTTCTTT | TRBJ1-1 | TRBV12-3/TRBV12-4 | few | .
CASSQARTNSNSPLHF | TGCGCCAGCAGCCAAGCCCGGACGAATTCTAATTCACCCCTCCACTTT | TRBJ1-6 | TRBV4-1 | few | .
CASREQGFTEAFF | TGTGCCAGTAGGGAACAGGGATTCACTGAAGCTTTCTTT | TRBJ1-1 | TRBV19 | few | .
CAISLGGTSGGAGEQFF | TGTGCCATCAGTTTAGGAGGGACTAGCGGGGGGGCTGGTGAGCAGTTCTTC | TRBJ2-1 | TRBV10-3 | many | TRBD2
CASSLAPNTQYF | TGTGCCAGCAGCTTAGCGCCTAATACGCAGTATTTT | TRBJ2-3 | TRBV7-8 | many | .
CASSVPSGGVSQETQYF | TGTGCCAGCAGTGTGCCTAGCGGGGGGGTCAGCCAAGAGACCCAGTACTTC | TRBJ2-5 | TRBV2 | few | TRBD2
CASSARRGTGANVLTF | TGTGCCAGCAGCGCGCGAAGGGGGACTGGGGCCAACGTCCTGACTTTC | TRBJ2-6 | TRBV7-2 | few | .
CASSWGVSKYEQYF | TGTGCCAGCAGTTGGGGGGTCTCTAAGTACGAGCAGTACTTC | TRBJ2-7 | TRBV12-3/TRBV12-4 | . | .
CSKHLGGNSPLHF | TGCAGCAAACACTTAGGTGGTAATTCACCCCTCCACTTT | TRBJ1-6 | TRBV20-1 | . | .
CAIRRELTTDTQYF | TGTGCCATCAGGCGGGAACTTACCACAGATACGCAGTATTTT | TRBJ2-3 | TRBV10-3 | few | .
CASNYRGGYTF | TGTGCCAGCAATTACAGGGGTGGCTACACCTTC | TRBJ1-2 | TRBV12-3/TRBV12-4 | . | TRBD1
CASSQGRVYEQYF | TGTGCCAGCAGCCAGGGGAGAGTCTACGAGCAGTACTTC | TRBJ2-7 | TRBV3-2 | few | .
CASSVGRDYFGNEQFF | TGTGCCAGCAGCGTAGGGCGGGACTATTTTGGTAATGAGCAGTTCTTC | TRBJ2-1 | TRBV9 | . | TRBD2
CASSSQSNYGYTF | TGTGCCAGCAGCTCACAGTCTAACTATGGCTACACCTTC | TRBJ1-2 | TRBV7-9 | . | .
CAAPRGASGDTDTQYF | TGCGCCGCCCCTCGCGGAGCTAGCGGGGACACAGATACGCAGTATTTT | TRBJ2-3 | TRBV10-2 | once | TRBD2
CASSGRTGGLGELFF | TGTGCCAGCAGTGGTAGGACAGGGGGTCTCGGGGAGCTGTTTTTT | TRBJ2-2 | TRBV6-1 | few | TRBD1
CSAEQGPETQYF | TGCAGTGCCGAGCAGGGCCCAGAGACCCAGTACTTC | TRBJ2-5 | TRBV20-1 | . | .
CSARGVRATDTQYF | TGCAGTGCTAGAGGTGTAAGGGCCACAGATACGCAGTATTTT | TRBJ2-3 | TRBV20-1 | many | .
CSAQISTEAFF | TGCAGTGCTCAGATAAGCACTGAAGCTTTCTTT | TRBJ1-1 | TRBV20-1 | . | .
CASSSYRGKAFF | TGTGCCAGCAGCTCATACAGGGGAAAAGCTTTCTTT | TRBJ1-1 | TRBV7-9 | . | TRBD1
CASSNLRDTQYF | TGTGCCAGCAGTAACCTGAGAGATACGCAGTATTTT | TRBJ2-3 | TRBV6-2/TRBV6-3 | . | .